This T cell receptor (beta chain) was documented in a study of blood T cell repertoires in COVID-19. Study summary: Acute and convalescent COVID-19 samples came from the United States, Italy and Spain. In each case, the material was cDNA or gDNA derived from T cells, B-cell-depleted T cells, or PBMCs.

Unmatched junction bases numbered 7, after V lost 4 bases and J lost 1 base. This CDR3 has 17 amino acids. Germline V gene data show CDR1 as LGHNA and CDR2 as YNFKEQ. Per the authors' pipeline: Estimation of nucleated cell counts was performed using reference gene primer amplification. Only in-frame clones appear in the TCRdb table, and some are missing; sequencing was by immunoSEQ multiplex PCR. V and J calls plus clone size are reproduced from that table; the DNA served to infer D and trimming. The sample yields some 40,000 clones, approximately 91% seen once. This chain links TRBV4-2 with TRBJ1-1, with 12 bases lining up with TRBD1. Sequencing was carried out using peripheral blood. The sequence derives from a man aged 65 to 85 with active COVID-19. This CDR3 reads CASSPRDRGQANTEAFF. The CDR3, as DNA: TGTGCCAGCAGCCCCAGGGACAGGGGGCAGGCGAACACTGAAGCTTTCTTT.